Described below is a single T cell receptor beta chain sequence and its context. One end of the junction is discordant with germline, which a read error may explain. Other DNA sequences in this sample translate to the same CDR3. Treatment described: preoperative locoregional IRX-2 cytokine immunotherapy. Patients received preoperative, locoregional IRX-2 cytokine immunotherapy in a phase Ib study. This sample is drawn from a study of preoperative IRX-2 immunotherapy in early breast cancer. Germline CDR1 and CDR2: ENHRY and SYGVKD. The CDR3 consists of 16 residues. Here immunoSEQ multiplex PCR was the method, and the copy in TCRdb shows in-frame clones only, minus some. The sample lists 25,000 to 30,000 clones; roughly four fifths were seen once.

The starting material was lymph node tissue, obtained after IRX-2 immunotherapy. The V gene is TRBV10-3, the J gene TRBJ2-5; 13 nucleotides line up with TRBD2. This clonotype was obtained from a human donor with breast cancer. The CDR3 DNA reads TGTGCCATCAGTGAGGGACTAGCGGGAGTCGAGGAGACTCAGTACTTC. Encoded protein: CAISEGLAGVEETQYF.